This T cell receptor (beta chain) is drawn from a study of beta chain features in type 1 diabetes. The isolated RNA, all of it, was reverse transcribed, so expressed TCRB transcripts were what got sequenced. The table came from immunoSEQ multiplex PCR; TCRdb's copy has only in-frame clones and leaves some out. This sample has under 500,000 clones; approximately 31% occur once, and the top ten carry around 0.065%. This clone was observed a handful of times. Stem cell-like memory, regulatory, central memory and naive CD4+ cells were sorted via CD45RO/CCR7/CD25/CD127/CD95/CD27. CDR3 length equals 13 residues. V shed 3 bases and J 10 bases; nucleotides not matched to a gene: 9. Germline V gene data show CDR1 as GTSNPN and CDR2 as SVGIG (reference sequence).

Source material: naive CD4+ T cells from blood. The sequence was collected from a young man in good health. The chain links TRBV30 to TRBJ2-4; TRBD1 matches 7 bases. The CDR3 DNA reads TGTGCCTGGAGGGATGGACAGGCCGGGATTCAGTACTTC. Translating it yields CAWRDGQAGIQYF.